These 27 T cell receptor beta chains originate from one sample sequenced in a study of CD8 T cells in ankylosing spondylitis. Via MiXCR, TCRdb re-called the 5' RACE reads, giving one row per CDR3 protein. Of some 240,000 distinct CDR3 sequences in the sample, 8% to 9.5% were seen once. Specimen: blood, either unsorted or a sorted T cell fraction (not recorded which). The receptors stem from a male donor with ankylosing spondylitis or in good health (not recorded which).

This clonotype was observed a few times. The chain joins TRBV6-5 to TRBJ2-2; D is undetermined. V was clipped by 4 bases and J by 2 bases, with 8 bases between them. Per the germline V gene, CDR1 is MNHEY and CDR2 is SVGAGI. This CDR3 comprises 14 residues. The CDR3 loop reads CASSSTLNTGELFF. CDR3 in DNA: TGTGCCAGCAGTTCCACCCTAAACACCGGGGAGCTGTTTTTT.

The genes are TRBV7-9 and TRBJ2-1; 9 bases are a match to TRBD1. V shed 6 bases and J 5 bases; nucleotides not matched to a gene: 5. The germline V gene has CDR1 SEHNR and CDR2 FQNEAQ (reference sequence). The CDR3 runs to 14 residues. Here the CDR3 reads CASRPGQGHNEQFF. The CDR3 nucleotides are TGTGCCAGCAGACCTGGACAGGGGCACAATGAGCAGTTCTTC.

This clonotype was observed at least ten times. The gene calls are TRBV10-3 and TRBJ2-7; maybe TRBD2 (6 bases). Trimming took off 2 bases at V and 3 bases at J, with 17 bases between the two ends. There are 16 residues in the CDR3. Germline V CDR1 and CDR2: ENHRY, SYGVKD. In nucleotides, the CDR3 is TGTGCCATCAGTGAGAGGCCGGGGGACTCCCTCTACGAGCAGTACTTC. It encodes CAISERPGDSLYEQYF.

Only a few counts were recorded for this clonotype. The chain combines TRBV27 with TRBJ2-4, with a tentative D call TRBD2 (6 bases). This CDR3 contains 13 residues. Germline assignment: CDR1 MNHEY and CDR2 SMNVEV (reference sequence). Trimming stripped 8 bases from V and 6 bases from J, with 14 bases between. CDR3 sequence reads: CASGREEGNIQYF. The CDR3 DNA reads TGTGCCAGCGGTAGGGAGGAGGGAAACATTCAGTACTTC.

This clonotype came up many times. The V and J genes are TRBV15 and TRBJ2-5; D gene unclear. This CDR3 is 15 amino acids long. Germline lookup yields CDR1 LNHNV and CDR2 YYDKDF (reference sequence). Trimming stripped 2 bases from V and 5 bases from J, with 15 bases between. The CDR3 loop is CATSRTHEVMETQYF. CDR3 nucleotides: TGTGCCACCAGCAGAACCCATGAGGTAATGGAGACCCAGTACTTC.

This clonotype turned up a few times. The chain has TRBV6-5 and TRBJ1-2, with 9 bases lining up with TRBD1. Germline-derived CDR1 and CDR2 are MNHEY and SVGAGI. V trimming: 0 bases; J trimming: 6 bases; junction bases outside the gene matches: 11. The CDR3 contains 17 residues. The CDR3 DNA reads as TGTGCCAGCAGTTACTCGAACAGGGGGCGAATTTATGATGGCTACACCTTC. Translated: CASSYSNRGRIYDGYTF.

The rearrangement uses TRBV5-5 and TRBJ2-2, with 9 nucleotides matching TRBD1. Germline V gene lookup returns CDR1 SGHKS and CDR2 YYEKEE (reference sequence). V lost 4 bases and J lost 3; bases outside the gene matches: 4. The CDR3 contains 15 residues. The CDR3, as DNA: TGTGCCAGCAGCAGCCGGGACAGGGACACCGGGGAGCTGTTTTTT. Translated, it gives CASSSRDRDTGELFF.

This clonotype was detected ten times or more. This chain connects TRBV15 to TRBJ1-6; D is unclear. The V end lost 0 bases, the J end lost 4 bases, and 10 bases lay between the germline ends. Germline V gene sequence: CDR1 LNHNV, CDR2 YYDKDF (reference sequence). This CDR3 contains 16 residues. The CDR3 coding sequence is TGTGCCACCAGCAGAGAAGGGAACATTTATAATTCACCCCTCCACTTT. This translates into CATSREGNIYNSPLHF.

The sample holds many counts of this clonotype. The rearrangement links TRBV3-1 to TRBJ2-3, with D uncertain. Trimming took off 3 bases at V and 1 base at J, with 11 bases between the two ends. The CDR3 consists of 15 residues. Germline values: CDR1 LGHDT, CDR2 YNNKEL (reference sequence). CDR3: CASSQSAARTDTQYF. DNA of the CDR3: TGTGCCAGCAGCCAGTCAGCCGCTCGCACAGATACGCAGTATTTT.

The table lists this clonotype with many counts. V is TRBV5-8 and J is TRBJ2-5; 9 bases agree with TRBD1. The CDR3 is 16 amino acids. Per germline, CDR1 SGHTS and CDR2 YDEGEE. V was pared by 2 bases and J by 5 bases, with 10 bases of the junction left unmatched. As DNA, the CDR3 is TGTGCCAGCAGCTTTAGGGACAGGGCTTTCGGGGAGACCCAGTACTTC. This translates into CASSFRDRAFGETQYF.

This clonotype was seen at least ten times. The chain recombines TRBV20-1 with TRBJ1-1, with 7 bases lining up with TRBD1. Per the germline V gene, CDR1 is DFQATT and CDR2 is SNEGSKA (reference sequence). This CDR3 region has 16 residues. The trim removed 3 bases at V and 10 bases at J, leaving 20 bases unmatched. This chain's CDR3 is CSASQGVGAGQGGAFF. Here the CDR3 DNA reads TGCAGTGCTAGTCAAGGCGTTGGGGCCGGGCAGGGGGGAGCTTTCTTT.

The rearrangement joins TRBV6-1 to TRBJ1-2, with unresolved D. The CDR3 runs 13 residues. Trimming left V 5 bases short and J 6 bases short, with 13 bases between. Germline assignment: CDR1 MNHNS and CDR2 SASEGT. In nucleotides, the CDR3 is TGTGCCAGCAGTATGCAGAGAACGAATGGCTACACCTTC. The encoded protein is CASSMQRTNGYTF.

This clonotype was seen repeatedly, ten times or more. V gene TRBV7-9 combines with J gene TRBJ2-1, with 12 positions matching TRBD2. The CDR3 totals 14 residues. The V segment lost 5 bases and the J segment 8 bases; nucleotides outside the gene matches: 4. CDR1 SEHNR and CDR2 FQNEAQ come from the germline V gene (reference sequence). The CDR3 loop is CASSRTSGVYEQFF. The CDR3 DNA reads TGTGCCAGCAGCCGGACTAGCGGGGTATATGAGCAGTTCTTC.

This clonotype was observed at least ten times. The rearrangement uses TRBV11-2 and TRBJ2-4; D gene unclear. V lost 5 bases and J lost 2, with 10 bases in between. In germline, CDR1 is SGHAT, CDR2 FQNNGV. CDR3 length: 14 residues. The CDR3 reads CASSVGITKNIQYF. The CDR3 DNA follows: TGTGCCAGCAGCGTAGGGATTACCAAAAACATTCAGTACTTC.

The chain couples TRBV6-4 to TRBJ2-3; D not certain. CDR3 length: 13 amino acids. V lost 8 bases and J lost 5, with 14 bases in between. Germline V gene lookup returns CDR1 MRHNA and CDR2 SNTAGT. The CDR3 reads CASGQTPRDTQYF. The DNA for the CDR3 is TGTGCCAGCGGGCAGACCCCGAGAGATACGCAGTATTTT.

This chain connects TRBV19 to TRBJ2-7; a weak D match, TRBD2 (6 bases). CDR3 length equals 14 residues. CDR1 and CDR2 from the germline V gene are LNHDA and SQIVND (reference sequence). The V end lost 0 bases, the J end lost 2 bases, and 8 bases lay between the germline ends. The CDR3 region has the DNA TGTGCCAGTAGTATAGAGGGGGGAGCCTACGAGCAGTACTTC. Residues: CASSIEGGAYEQYF. Filled out from reference TRBV19 and TRBJ2-7, the complete variable domain reads DGGITQSPKYLFRKEGQNVTLSCEQNLNHDAMYWYRQDPGQGLRLIYYSQIVNDFQKGDIAEGYSVSREKKESFPLTVTSAQKNPTAFYLCASSIEGGAYEQYFGPGTRLTVT.

This clonotype has more than one count but fewer than ten. The chain carries TRBV7-6 and TRBJ2-5; D is undetermined. The CDR3 runs 13 residues. Germline CDR1 SGHVS, CDR2 FNYEAQ. V was trimmed by 1 base and J by 0 bases, leaving 3 bases between them. The CDR3 nucleotides are TGTGCCAGCAGCTTAGAGAACCAAGAGACCCAGTACTTC. Its protein is CASSLENQETQYF.

This clonotype was recorded many times. The chain uses TRBV5-6 and TRBJ2-2; possible D gene TRBD1, 6 bases. From germline, CDR1 is SGHDT and CDR2 YYEEEE. The V and J ends lost 3 bases and 6 bases respectively, with 12 bases between them. The CDR3 is 14 amino acids. CDR3 in amino acids: CASSWDILAGELFF. DNA for the CDR3: TGTGCCAGCAGCTGGGACATTCTCGCCGGGGAGCTGTTTTTT.

This clonotype was recorded many times. The V gene is TRBV11-2, the J gene TRBJ2-1; 9 bases map to TRBD2. Germline values: CDR1 SGHAT, CDR2 FQNNGV. Losses at the gene ends were 5 bases for V and 5 bases for J; bases not matched to a gene: 10. The CDR3 length is 16 residues. The CDR3 here is CASSPATSGIHNEQFF. Written as DNA, the CDR3 is TGTGCCAGCAGCCCAGCGACTAGCGGAATACACAATGAGCAGTTCTTC.

This clonotype was seen repeatedly, ten times or more. The chain employs TRBV10-2 and TRBJ2-1; D is unclear. This CDR3 is 13 amino acids long. Germline V gives CDR1 WSHSY, CDR2 SAAADI. Trimming removed 0 bases from V and 8 bases from J, with 8 bases in between. The CDR3 nucleotides are TGCGCCAGCAGTGAGTCGAGCCCGTATGAGCAGTTCTTC. Its protein is CASSESSPYEQFF.

This chain links TRBV10-3 with TRBJ2-1; 7 bases line up with TRBD1. CDR1 is ENHRY, CDR2 SYGVKD, per germline. J was trimmed by 4 bases and V by 4 bases; bases with no gene match: 10. This CDR3 region has 16 residues. Written as DNA, the CDR3 is TGTGCCATCAGTGGAAACGACAGGGTGATTTACAATGAGCAGTTCTTC. It translates to CAISGNDRVIYNEQFF.

The chain uses TRBV4-2 and TRBJ2-2, with D unclear. CDR3 length: 15 amino acids. Trimming cost V 0 bases and J 1 base, with 6 bases left between them. Per the germline V gene, CDR1 is LGHNA and CDR2 is YNFKEQ. DNA for the CDR3: TGTGCCAGCAGCCAAGATCGGCGGAACACCGGGGAGCTGTTTTTT. This sequence encodes CASSQDRRNTGELFF.

This clonotype was observed at least ten times. The chain recombines TRBV6-5 with TRBJ2-6, with a tentative D call TRBD2 (6 bases). This CDR3 spans 17 amino acids. V was trimmed by 6 bases and J by 1 base, leaving 16 bases between them. Germline lookup yields CDR1 MNHEY and CDR2 SVGAGI. CDR3 amino acids: CASRFTSSASGANVLTF. CDR3 bases: TGTGCCAGCAGATTTACTTCTAGCGCTTCTGGGGCCAACGTCCTGACTTTC.

This clonotype was seen many times. The chain recombines TRBV5-1 with TRBJ1-6; D is unclear. V was cut by 0 bases and J by 4 bases, with 14 bases left in between. The CDR3 length is 17 residues. Per germline, CDR1 SGHRS and CDR2 YFSETQ. DNA for the CDR3: TGCGCCAGCAGCTTGGGCACCGCAGAGGGTTATAATTCACCCCTCCACTTT. It codes for CASSLGTAEGYNSPLHF.

This clonotype was counted ten times or more. DNA for the CDR3: TGTGCCAGCAGTTTTGAAGGGGGCCGGAGGGGCACTGAAGCTTTCTTT. Translating it yields CASSFEGGRRGTEAFF. This rearrangement joins TRBV12-3 or TRBV12-4 to TRBJ1-1, with TRBD1 matching 7 bases. V shed 3 bases and J 4 bases; nucleotides not matched to a gene: 11. This CDR3 contains 16 residues.

This clonotype was picked up many times. V is TRBV20-1 and J is TRBJ2-3; 7 bases fit TRBD2. Germline V CDR1 and CDR2: DFQATT, SNEGSKA (reference sequence). The CDR3 contains 14 residues. J gave up 4 bases and V 5 bases, and 9 bases lay outside the gene matches. The CDR3 here is CSARPPGLADTQYF. The CDR3 coding sequence is TGCAGTGCTCGCCCCCCTGGACTAGCAGATACGCAGTATTTT.

This clonotype has only a few counts. This chain links TRBV5-1 with TRBJ2-2; D is possibly TRBD2 (5 bases). The V end lost 2 bases, the J end lost 1 base, and 9 bases lay between the germline ends. The CDR3 spans 15 residues. The germline V gene encodes CDR1 SGHRS and CDR2 YFSETQ. The CDR3 is CASSLLVRNTGELFF. The DNA of the CDR3 is TGCGCCAGCAGCTTACTAGTGAGGAACACCGGGGAGCTGTTTTTT.